The rows below give T cell receptor beta chains drawn from one sample of a study of blood T cell repertoires in COVID-19. Generated by immunoSEQ multiplex PCR, the TCRdb table keeps only in-frame clones and is missing some. The sample has some 190,000 clones; 70% to 90% are singletons. The sample comprised peripheral blood. These receptors were collected from a human donor with active or convalescent COVID-19. The donor label of this sample is uncertain. CDR3s include the opening cysteine and the closing phenylalanine or tryptophan. Not every row has a clone size; where given, it reads once, few, many or a size class.

CASRLSPGSGNIQYF	NA	TRBV2	TRBJ2-4
CARRPRGTGGGRASYEQYF	NA	TRBV10-1	TRBJ2-7
CASSLDREIQETQYF	NA	TRBV7-8	TRBJ2-5
CASSRGSNWDTEAFF	NA	TRBV13	TRBJ1-1
CASSIIEDTQYF	NA	TRBV19	TRBJ2-3
CASSSWGGEPQHF	NA	TRBV5-5	TRBJ1-5
CASSGTGDNYGYTF	NA	TRBV28	TRBJ1-2
CASSPRGGRDTQYF	NA	TRBV2	TRBJ2-3
CASSLMTIKFPPGYHEQYF	once	TRBV28	TRBJ2-7
CASRESTGELFF	NA	TRBV28	TRBJ2-2
CASSLVTGLETQYF	NA	TRBV7-2	TRBJ2-5
CASSQSRDRVLYGANVLTF	NA	TRBV7-3	TRBJ2-6
CASSLGSWREIAKNIQYF	NA	TRBV7-9	TRBJ2-4
CASSGYRWDSNTEAFF	NA	TRBV5-6	TRBJ1-1
CASGTLGRRGRETQYF	NA	TRBV5-8	TRBJ2-5
CASSFTGGARHF	NA	TRBV7-2	TRBJ1-5
CASSLRAGAPTDTQYF	NA	TRBV7-3	TRBJ2-3
CASSVASGLNEQFF	NA	TRBV9	TRBJ2-1
CASSMGQGPYGYTF	NA	TRBV19	TRBJ1-2
CASSFAGGNTGELFF	few	TRBV7-6	TRBJ2-2
CASSFLTGVTEAFF	once	TRBV6-2/TRBV6-3	TRBJ1-1
CASSAYRGGGEKLFF	once	TRBV11-2	TRBJ1-4
CASSQEWTATMQYF	NA	TRBV4-3	TRBJ2-7
CASSPGFDRGSKVNTEAFF	few	TRBV28	TRBJ1-1
CASSLRDYGYTF	NA	TRBV7-2	TRBJ1-2
CASSLRGEQYF	NA	TRBV7-9	TRBJ2-7
CASGPGASGTGGYF	once	TRBV7-2	TRBJ2-5
CATSDTSGIQETQYF	NA	TRBV24-1	TRBJ2-5
CASSEAGAHNEQFF	NA	TRBV6-1	TRBJ2-1
CASSLTGGGQETQYF	NA	TRBV5-1	TRBJ2-5
CASNLAGSGRADTQYF	NA	TRBV3-1/TRBV3-2	TRBJ2-3
CASRGLAAPDTQYF	NA	TRBV6-5	TRBJ2-3
CASSPPGQGIYEQYF	NA	TRBV3-1/TRBV3-2	TRBJ2-7
CASSLGPGNTGELFF	NA	TRBV7-9	TRBJ2-2
CASSPNQQGGTEAFF	NA	TRBV18	TRBJ1-1
CASSELTGNYGYTF	NA	TRBV28	TRBJ1-2
CASSRARVFGTEAFF	NA	TRBV11-3	TRBJ1-1
CASSGLAGTNEQFF	NA	TRBV2	TRBJ2-1
CASSPSGRSPAQFF	NA	TRBV3-1/TRBV3-2	TRBJ2-1
CASSLTQGIYEQYF	NA	TRBV5-1	TRBJ2-7
CASSLSGRHLTYEQYF	NA	TRBV27	TRBJ2-7
CASSETVREQFF	NA	TRBV6-1	TRBJ2-1
CASSRDFMFNEQFF	NA	TRBV6-6	TRBJ2-1
CASSALRGTGGVNTEAFF	NA	TRBV6-1	TRBJ1-1
CASSLGQGNTGELFF	NA	TRBV7-7	TRBJ2-2
CASSDSTDTQYF	NA	TRBV12-3/TRBV12-4	TRBJ2-3
CASSLGGTDYNEQFF	NA	TRBV5-1	TRBJ2-1
CASSFSGLENEQFF	few	TRBV5-4	TRBJ2-1